This T cell receptor beta chain appears in the sequencing data of a study of T and B cells in COVID-19 patients. With regard to this clonotype: Sequence at one end of the junction differs from germline and may be a read error.

There are 15 residues in the CDR3. CDR1 is SGHKS, CDR2 YYEKEE, per germline (reference sequence). From blood, roughly 250-500 ng of genomic DNA served as TRB template. Multiplex PCR with BIOMED2 TRB-A/B primer pools amplified TRB rearrangements. TCRdb re-analysed the multiplex PCR reads in MiXCR, keeping a single row per CDR3 protein. The profile covers about 27,000 distinct CDR3 sequences, with 30% to 35% appearing a single time and under 2% taken by the ten largest. The rearrangement joins TRBV5-5 to TRBJ2-5, with 7 bases lining up with TRBD1. This receptor was taken from a human donor who had recovered from COVID-19. The specimen sequenced was blood. CDR3 loop: CARSLAATGLKTQYF. In nucleotides, the CDR3 is TGTGCCAGAAGCTTGGCTGCGACAGGGTTGAAGACCCAGTACTTC.